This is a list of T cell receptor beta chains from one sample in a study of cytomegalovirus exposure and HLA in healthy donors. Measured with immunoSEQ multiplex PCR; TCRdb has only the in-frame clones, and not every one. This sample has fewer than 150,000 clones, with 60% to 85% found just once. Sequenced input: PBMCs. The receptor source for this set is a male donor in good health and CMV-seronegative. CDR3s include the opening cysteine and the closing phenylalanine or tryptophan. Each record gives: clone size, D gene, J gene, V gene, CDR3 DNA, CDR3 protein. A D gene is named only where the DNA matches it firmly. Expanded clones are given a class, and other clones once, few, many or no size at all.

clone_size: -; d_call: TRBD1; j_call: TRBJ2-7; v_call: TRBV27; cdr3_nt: TGTGCCAGCAGTTTCAAACAGGGGGCCGGCGAGCAGTACTTC; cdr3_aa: CASSFKQGAGEQYF
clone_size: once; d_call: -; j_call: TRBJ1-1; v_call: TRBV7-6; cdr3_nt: TGTGCCAGCAGCGCCAGACCCGCGGCTGAAGCTTTCTTT; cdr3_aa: CASSARPAAEAFF
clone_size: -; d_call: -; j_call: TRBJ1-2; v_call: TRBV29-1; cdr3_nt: TGCAGCGTGGCTGGGGGGGCGCAGGGCTACACCTTC; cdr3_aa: CSVAGGAQGYTF
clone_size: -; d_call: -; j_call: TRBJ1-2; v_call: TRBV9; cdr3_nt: TGTGCCAGCAGCGTAGAACTAGACCCCAGCAATGGCTACACCTTC; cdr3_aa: CASSVELDPSNGYTF
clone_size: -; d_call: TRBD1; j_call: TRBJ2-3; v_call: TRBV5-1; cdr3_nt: TGCGCCAGCAGCTTGGTGGGACAGGGTCCAGATACGCAGTATTTT; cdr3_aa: CASSLVGQGPDTQYF
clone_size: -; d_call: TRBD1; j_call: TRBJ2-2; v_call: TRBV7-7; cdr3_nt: TGTGCTAGCAGCTTATTGTCAGGGGGGAACACCGGGGAGCTGTTTTTT; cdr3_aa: CASSLLSGGNTGELFF
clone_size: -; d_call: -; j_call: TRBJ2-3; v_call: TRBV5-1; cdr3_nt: TGCGCCAGCAGGACGGGGACAGATACGCAGTATTTT; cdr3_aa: CASRTGTDTQYF
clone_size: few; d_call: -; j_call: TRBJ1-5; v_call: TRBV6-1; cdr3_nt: TGTGCCAGCGACTTGGTCAATCAGCCCCAGCATTTT; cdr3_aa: CASDLVNQPQHF
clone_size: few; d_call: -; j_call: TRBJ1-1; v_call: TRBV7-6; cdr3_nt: TGTGCCAGCAGCGCAAGACTGACTAACACTGAAGCTTTCTTT; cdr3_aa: CASSARLTNTEAFF
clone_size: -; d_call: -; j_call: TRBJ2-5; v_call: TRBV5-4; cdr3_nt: TGTGCCAGCAGCTTGGCCGGGGAGACCCAGTACTTC; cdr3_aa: CASSLAGETQYF
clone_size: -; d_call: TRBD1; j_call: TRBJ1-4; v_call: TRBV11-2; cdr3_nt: TGTGCCAGCAGCCCAATGGGACAGGGGAATGAAAAACTGTTTTTT; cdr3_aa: CASSPMGQGNEKLFF
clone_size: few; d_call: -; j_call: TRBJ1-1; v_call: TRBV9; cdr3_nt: TGTGCCAGCAGCGCGTCCCAAGCCAGGGGTTGGTCTGAAGCTTTCTTT; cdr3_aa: CASSASQARGWSEAFF
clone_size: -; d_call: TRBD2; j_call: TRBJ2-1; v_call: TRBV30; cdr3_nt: TGTGCCTGGAGTGAGGGACTAGCTACAGACAATGAGCAGTTCTTC; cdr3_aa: CAWSEGLATDNEQFF
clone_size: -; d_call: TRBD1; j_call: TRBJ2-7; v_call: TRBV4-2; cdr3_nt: TGTGCCAGCAGCCAAAAGTTGAACCGGGACAGGGGGCTGGGGGAGCAGTACTTC; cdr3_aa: CASSQKLNRDRGLGEQYF
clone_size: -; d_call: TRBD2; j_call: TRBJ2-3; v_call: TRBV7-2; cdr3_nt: TGTGCCAGCAGCTTATCCATTACTAGCGGCACAGATACGCAGTATTTT; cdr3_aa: CASSLSITSGTDTQYF
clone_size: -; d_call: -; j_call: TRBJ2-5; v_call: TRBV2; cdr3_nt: TGTGCCAGCAGTGGTACAGGGCAAGGGGTTCACGAGACCCAGTACTTC; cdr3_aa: CASSGTGQGVHETQYF